These T cell receptor beta chains were read from a single sample in a study of shared clonotypes between healthy human individuals. Using immunoSEQ multiplex PCR, the repertoire was profiled, and TCRdb retains in-frame clones only, with some absent. The repertoire holds more than 2,000,000 clones, with around 90% as singletons. The sample was naive CD4+ T cells sorted from blood. The receptors stem from a man in his late teens or twenties in good health. The CDR3 runs from the conserved cysteine through the conserved F or W. Each record gives: CDR3 length, D gene, J gene, clone size, V gene, CDR3 protein, CDR3 DNA. The D gene is left open where the match is weak. Only some rows state a clone size, as once, few, many or a class for expanded clones.

14	TRBD1	TRBJ1-1	few	TRBV30	CACGDRVRNTEAFF	TGTGCCTGCGGGGACAGGGTAAGGAACACTGAAGCTTTCTTT
15	TRBD2	TRBJ2-7	NA	TRBV6-6	CASSTAWGLAHEQYF	TGTGCCAGCAGTACCGCGTGGGGACTAGCCCACGAGCAGTACTTC
13	NA	TRBJ2-5	NA	TRBV7-8	CASSLASIETQYF	TGTGCCAGCAGCTTAGCTAGTATAGAGACCCAGTACTTC
15	TRBD1	TRBJ1-5	NA	TRBV2	CASSGGQGSYQPQHF	TGTGCCAGCAGTGGGGGACAGGGCTCGTATCAGCCCCAGCATTTT
16	TRBD1	TRBJ2-1	NA	TRBV27	CASSHRDRGFYNEQFF	TGTGCCAGCAGTCACCGGGACAGGGGCTTTTACAATGAGCAGTTCTTC
17	TRBD2	TRBJ2-1	NA	TRBV9	CASSPPGLAGAYNEQFF	TGTGCCAGCAGCCCACCGGGGTTAGCGGGGGCCTACAATGAGCAGTTCTTC
15	TRBD2	TRBJ2-3	NA	TRBV6-5	CASSYSRGGPDTQYF	TGTGCCAGCAGTTACTCGCGGGGGGGCCCAGATACGCAGTATTTT
15	TRBD1	TRBJ2-7	NA	TRBV18	CASSPSFGTGGEQYF	TGTGCCAGCTCACCGTCCTTTGGGACAGGGGGCGAGCAGTACTTC
14	NA	TRBJ1-1	NA	TRBV28	CASSLDSMNTEAFF	TGTGCCAGCAGTCTGGACAGTATGAACACTGAAGCTTTCTTT
15	TRBD2	TRBJ2-1	NA	TRBV5-1	CASSTGTSGSDEQFF	TGCGCCAGCAGCACAGGGACTAGCGGGAGTGATGAGCAGTTCTTC
14	NA	TRBJ2-7	once	TRBV4-3	CASSLQANSYEQYF	TGCGCCAGCAGCCTACAGGCCAATTCCTACGAGCAGTACTTC
15	NA	TRBJ2-7	once	TRBV27	CASSLRGGITYEQYF	TGTGCCAGCAGTTTGAGAGGGGGAATCACCTACGAGCAGTACTTC
14	TRBD1	TRBJ2-7	once	TRBV5-1	CASSLEDRANEQYF	TGCGCCAGCAGCTTGGAGGACAGGGCCAACGAGCAGTACTTC
13	TRBD1	TRBJ1-1	NA	TRBV7-9	CASSLGTGRSTFF	TGTGCCAGCAGCCTGGGGACAGGGAGATCCACTTTCTTT
16	NA	TRBJ2-1	NA	TRBV29-1	CSVHLTGRGFYNEQFF	TGCAGCGTTCACCTGACGGGCAGGGGATTCTACAATGAGCAGTTCTTC
14	NA	TRBJ2-2	NA	TRBV5-1	CASSRDPNTGELFF	TGCGCCAGCAGCCGGGACCCAAACACCGGGGAGCTGTTTTTT
14	TRBD2	TRBJ2-1	NA	TRBV7-8	CASSLPLAGGHWFF	TGTGCCAGCAGCTTACCGCTAGCGGGAGGGCACTGGTTCTTC
15	NA	TRBJ2-3	NA	TRBV2	CASSRLDVQADTQYF	TGTGCCAGCAGTAGACTGGACGTACAGGCAGATACGCAGTATTTT
17	NA	TRBJ2-2	NA	TRBV4-1	CASSQEQPGVRTGELFF	TGCGCCAGCAGCCAAGAGCAGCCGGGAGTGCGAACCGGGGAGCTGTTTTTT